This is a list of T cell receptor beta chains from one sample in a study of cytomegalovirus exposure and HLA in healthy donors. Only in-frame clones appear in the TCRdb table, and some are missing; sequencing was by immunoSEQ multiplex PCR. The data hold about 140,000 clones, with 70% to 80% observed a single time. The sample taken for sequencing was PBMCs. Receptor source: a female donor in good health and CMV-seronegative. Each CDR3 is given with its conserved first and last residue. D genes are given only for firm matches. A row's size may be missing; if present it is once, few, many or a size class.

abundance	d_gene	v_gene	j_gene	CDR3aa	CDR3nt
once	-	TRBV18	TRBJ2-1	CASSLTHYNEQFF	TGTGCCAGCTCACTTACACACTACAATGAGCAGTTCTTC
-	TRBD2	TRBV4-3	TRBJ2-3	CASSQVSGGVTDTQYF	TGCGCCAGCAGCCAAGTAAGCGGGGGGGTGACAGATACGCAGTATTTT
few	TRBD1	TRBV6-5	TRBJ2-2	CASSRRQGSGELFF	TGTGCCAGCAGTCGCCGACAGGGAAGCGGGGAGCTGTTTTTT
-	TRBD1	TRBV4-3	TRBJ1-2	CASSQDYGTGVKGYTF	TGCGCCAGCAGCCAAGATTATGGGACAGGGGTAAAGGGCTACACCTTC
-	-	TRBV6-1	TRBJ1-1	CASIEGRLGTEAFF	TGTGCCAGCATAGAGGGCAGGTTGGGGACTGAAGCTTTCTTT
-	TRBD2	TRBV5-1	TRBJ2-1	CASSSEPGLAGSGDEQFF	TGCGCCAGCAGCTCGGAGCCGGGACTAGCGGGGTCTGGCGATGAGCAGTTCTTC
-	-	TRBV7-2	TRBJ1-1	CASSLTENTEAFF	TGTGCCAGCAGCTTAACAGAGAACACTGAAGCTTTCTTT
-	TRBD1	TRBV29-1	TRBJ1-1	CSVRLTGAVTEAFF	TGCAGCGTCAGACTGACAGGGGCGGTTACTGAAGCTTTCTTT
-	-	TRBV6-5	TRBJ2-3	CASSRTSTDTQYF	TGTGCCAGCAGCAGGACTAGCACAGATACGCAGTATTTT
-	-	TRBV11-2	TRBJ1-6	CASSRTMLGGYNSPLHF	TGTGCCAGCAGCCGAACAATGCTGGGGGGGTATAATTCACCCCTCCACTTT
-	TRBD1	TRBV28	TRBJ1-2	CASSLGAGGNYGYTF	TGTGCCAGCAGTTTAGGGGCAGGGGGTAACTATGGCTACACCTTC
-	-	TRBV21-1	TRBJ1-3	CASSKQGAEGNTIYF	TGTGCCAGCAGCAAACAGGGGGCTGAGGGAAACACCATATATTTT
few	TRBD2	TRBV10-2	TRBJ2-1	CASSDNGREGEQFF	TGCGCCAGCAGTGATAACGGCAGGGAGGGTGAGCAGTTCTTC
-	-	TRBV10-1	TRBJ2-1	CASSGSSEFYNEQFF	TGCGCCAGCAGTGGGTCTAGCGAGTTCTACAATGAGCAGTTCTTC
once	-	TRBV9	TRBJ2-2	CASSASLPGGGELFF	TGTGCCAGCAGCGCAAGCCTCCCCGGGGGTGGGGAGCTGTTTTTT
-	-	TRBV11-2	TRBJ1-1	CASSLVPGADTEAFF	TGTGCCAGCAGCTTGGTCCCGGGAGCGGACACTGAAGCTTTCTTT
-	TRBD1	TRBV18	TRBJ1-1	CASSPTGFETEAFF	TGTGCCAGCTCACCGACAGGGTTCGAGACTGAAGCTTTCTTT
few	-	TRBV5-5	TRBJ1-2	CASSSYSYGYTF	TGTGCCAGCAGTTCCTATTCGTATGGCTACACCTTC
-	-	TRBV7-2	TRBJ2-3	CASSLLGGSTDTQYF	TGTGCCAGCAGCTTACTCGGGGGAAGCACAGATACGCAGTATTTT
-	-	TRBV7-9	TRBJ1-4	CASSLGQGVGKLFF	TGTGCCAGCAGCTTGGGACAAGGGGTAGGAAAACTGTTTTTT
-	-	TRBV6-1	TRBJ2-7	CASSNDRTYEQYF	TGTGCCAGCAGTAACGACAGGACCTACGAGCAGTACTTC
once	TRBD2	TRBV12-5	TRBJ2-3	CASGLVPGVAGDTQYF	TGTGCTAGTGGTTTGGTACCAGGGGTAGCGGGGGATACGCAGTATTTT
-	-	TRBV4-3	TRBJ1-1	CASSQDPGNTEAFF	TGCGCCAGCAGCCAAGACCCCGGGAACACTGAAGCTTTCTTT
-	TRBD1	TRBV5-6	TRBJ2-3	CASTTGVEDTQYF	TGTGCCAGCACCACAGGGGTGGAAGATACGCAGTATTTT
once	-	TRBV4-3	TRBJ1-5	CASSQDTRGNQPQHF	TGCGCCAGCAGCCAAGATACGAGGGGCAATCAGCCCCAGCATTTT
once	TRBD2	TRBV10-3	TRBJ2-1	CAISGLAGGLGEQFF	TGTGCCATCAGTGGGTTAGCGGGAGGCCTTGGTGAGCAGTTCTTC
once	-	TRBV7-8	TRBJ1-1	CASSPSRVWNTEAFF	TGTGCCAGCAGCCCGAGCAGGGTGTGGAACACTGAAGCTTTCTTT
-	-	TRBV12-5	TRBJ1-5	CASAQSGGGSNQPQHF	TGTGCTAGTGCCCAAAGTGGGGGGGGGAGCAATCAGCCCCAGCATTTT
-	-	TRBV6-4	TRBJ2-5	CAKTGTESLRDFQETQYF	TGTGCCAAAACTGGGACTGAATCTCTTAGGGACTTCCAAGAGACCCAGTACTTC
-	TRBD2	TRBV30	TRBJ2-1	CAWSVGGSTPEQFF	TGTGCCTGGAGTGTCGGCGGGAGTACGCCTGAGCAGTTCTTC
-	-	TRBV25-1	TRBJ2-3	CASSELSERATSTDTQYF	TGTGCCAGCAGTGAGTTGAGTGAGCGAGCAACCAGCACAGATACGCAGTATTTT
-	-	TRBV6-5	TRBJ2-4	CASSYSGVVAKNIQYF	TGTGCCAGCAGTTACTCGGGAGTCGTAGCCAAAAACATTCAGTACTTC
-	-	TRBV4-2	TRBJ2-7	CASSQAAGAGAYEQYF	TGTGCCAGCAGCCAAGCGGCGGGCGCGGGGGCATACGAGCAGTACTTC
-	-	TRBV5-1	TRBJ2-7	CASSSRGNEQYF	TGCGCCAGCAGCTCCCGGGGGAACGAGCAGTACTTC
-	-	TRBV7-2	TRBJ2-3	CASSFAGADTQYF	TGTGCCAGCAGCTTTGCCGGGGCAGATACGCAGTATTTT
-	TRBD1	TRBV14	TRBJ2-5	CASSQIPTGFVETQYF	TGTGCCAGCAGCCAGATCCCGACAGGGTTCGTAGAGACCCAGTACTTC
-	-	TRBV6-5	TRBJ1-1	CASSSGPRVTEAFF	TGTGCCAGCAGTTCCGGACCCAGGGTAACTGAAGCTTTCTTT
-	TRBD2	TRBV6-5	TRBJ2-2	CASSRGTRGTGELFF	TGTGCCAGCAGTCGGGGGACTAGAGGCACCGGGGAGCTGTTTTTT
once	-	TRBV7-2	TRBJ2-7	CASSLRRIRDTDEQYF	TGTGCCAGCAGCTTAAGGCGGATCAGGGATACAGACGAGCAGTACTTC
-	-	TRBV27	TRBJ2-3	CASTLEGLRTDTQYF	TGTGCCAGCACCCTCGAGGGCCTCAGAACAGATACGCAGTATTTT
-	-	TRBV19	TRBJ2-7	CASSSLGEWYEQYF	TGTGCCAGTAGTAGTCTCGGAGAATGGTACGAGCAGTACTTC
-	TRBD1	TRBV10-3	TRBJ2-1	CAISVQGAGNEQFF	TGTGCCATCAGCGTACAGGGGGCGGGCAATGAGCAGTTCTTC
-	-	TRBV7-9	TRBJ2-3	CASSPSSTDTQYF	TGTGCCAGCAGCCCCTCGAGCACAGATACGCAGTATTTT
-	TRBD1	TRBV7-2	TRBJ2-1	CASSQRGGQGLSEQFF	TGTGCCAGCAGCCAAAGAGGGGGACAGGGGCTCTCTGAGCAGTTCTTC
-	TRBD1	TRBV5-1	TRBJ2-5	CASSAVRGGTETQYF	TGCGCCAGCAGCGCCGTTAGAGGGGGCACAGAGACCCAGTACTTC
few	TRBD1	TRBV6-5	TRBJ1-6	CASRLNRGWDSPLHF	TGTGCCAGCAGACTGAACAGGGGATGGGATTCACCCCTCCACTTT
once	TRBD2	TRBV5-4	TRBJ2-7	CASSRPSGSYEQYF	TGTGCCAGCAGTCGGCCTAGCGGCTCCTACGAGCAGTACTTC
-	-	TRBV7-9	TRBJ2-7	CSSSRGSYEQYF	TGTTCCAGCAGCCGGGGGTCCTACGAGCAGTACTTC
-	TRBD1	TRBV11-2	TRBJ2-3	CASSRGHTDTQYF	TGTGCCAGCAGCAGGGGGCACACAGATACGCAGTATTTT